A selection of T cell receptor beta chains follows, all from one sample in a study of shared clonotypes between healthy human individuals. Method: immunoSEQ multiplex PCR; TCRdb's copy keeps in-frame clones and lacks some. The sample shows about 2 million clones, approximately 95% of them seen only once. The sample was naive CD4+ T cells sorted from blood. The receptors derive from a man aged 18-30 years in good health. CDR3s include the opening cysteine and the closing phenylalanine or tryptophan. D genes are given only for firm matches. The size entry is marked missing in some rows and otherwise reads once, few, many or a size class.

>TRBD2|.|TRBJ2-1|TRBV25-1
CASSELAGAPNEQFF
TGTGCCAGCAGTGAGTTAGCGGGAGCGCCCAATGAGCAGTTCTTC
>.|few|TRBJ2-2|TRBV7-9
CASSLTIGELFF
TGTGCCAGCAGCTTAACGATCGGGGAGCTGTTTTTT
>.|.|TRBJ1-1|TRBV11-3
CASSLDGRMNTEAFF
TGTGCCAGCAGCTTAGACGGACGGATGAACACTGAAGCTTTCTTT
>.|.|TRBJ2-2|TRBV11-3
CASSLDQLTGELFF
TGTGCCAGCAGCTTAGATCAGCTCACCGGGGAGCTGTTTTTT
>.|.|TRBJ1-1|TRBV6-5
CASRQGTANTEAFF
TGTGCCAGCAGACAAGGGACGGCGAACACTGAAGCTTTCTTT
>.|.|TRBJ1-3|TRBV7-9
CASSLDTSSGNTIYF
TGTGCCAGCAGCTTAGACACGAGCTCTGGAAACACCATATATTTT
>TRBD2|.|TRBJ2-7|TRBV7-9
CASSSPSGRAYEQYF
TGTGCCAGCAGCTCGCCTAGCGGGAGGGCCTACGAGCAGTACTTC
>TRBD1|.|TRBJ2-7|TRBV9
CASSAGQGPLYEQYF
TGTGCCAGCAGCGCAGGACAGGGTCCCCTCTACGAGCAGTACTTC
>.|.|TRBJ2-7|TRBV6-5
CASSLLQGFSYEQYF
TGTGCCAGCAGTTTGCTACAGGGATTCTCCTACGAGCAGTACTTC
>.|.|TRBJ1-1|TRBV29-1
CSTRAAMNTEAFF
TGCAGCACCCGGGCAGCCATGAACACTGAAGCTTTCTTT
>.|.|TRBJ2-2|TRBV5-1
CASRSWASSGELFF
TGCGCCAGCAGATCGTGGGCTAGCTCCGGGGAGCTGTTTTTT